Listed below are T cell receptor beta chains from one sample, sequenced in a study of blood T cell repertoires in COVID-19. Measured with immunoSEQ multiplex PCR; TCRdb has only the in-frame clones, and not every one. The data hold around 300,000 clones, with 85% to 90% observed a single time. Sequencing input: PBMCs or T cells enriched from blood (not recorded which). Source of these receptors: a woman aged 18-30 years who had recovered from COVID-19. Both conserved end residues are part of each CDR3. Fields, in order: CDR3 protein, CDR3 DNA, V gene, CDR3 length, D gene, J gene, clone size. A D gene is named only where the DNA matches it firmly. Where a row states a size, it is once, few, many or the class of an expanded clone; other rows omit it.

CDR3: CASLPGQPQHF; DNA: TGTGCCAGCCTACCGGGTCAGCCCCAGCATTTT; V: TRBV28; length: 11; D: -; J: TRBJ1-5; size: -
CDR3: CASSLRLGQPNQPQHF; DNA: TGTGCCAGCAGCTTACGGTTGGGACAGCCTAATCAGCCCCAGCATTTT; V: TRBV7-2; length: 16; D: TRBD1; J: TRBJ1-5; size: -
CDR3: CASSLDRTEKLFF; DNA: TGTGCCAGTAGCCTGGACAGAACTGAAAAACTGTTTTTT; V: TRBV19; length: 13; D: -; J: TRBJ1-4; size: -
CDR3: CASTVLGSPLHF; DNA: TGTGCCAGCACCGTCCTAGGTTCACCCCTCCACTTT; V: TRBV6-5; length: 12; D: -; J: TRBJ1-6; size: -
CDR3: CASRGRPTDFQETQYF; DNA: TGTGCCAGCAGGGGAAGACCGACAGACTTTCAAGAGACCCAGTACTTC; V: TRBV27; length: 16; D: -; J: TRBJ2-5; size: -
CDR3: CAISESGFGRGNYGYTF; DNA: TGTGCCATCAGTGAGTCTGGTTTTGGAAGGGGTAACTATGGCTACACCTTC; V: TRBV10-3; length: 17; D: -; J: TRBJ1-2; size: -
CDR3: CASRVGQGFSEAFF; DNA: TGTGCCAGCAGGGTTGGACAGGGGTTCTCTGAAGCTTTCTTT; V: TRBV6-5; length: 14; D: TRBD1; J: TRBJ1-1; size: -
CDR3: CASSVGQGPTGELFF; DNA: TGTGCCAGCAGCGTAGGGCAGGGCCCCACCGGGGAGCTGTTTTTT; V: TRBV9; length: 15; D: -; J: TRBJ2-2; size: -
CDR3: CASSFSQGAEAFF; DNA: TGTGCCAGCAGCTTCTCCCAGGGGGCTGAAGCTTTCTTT; V: TRBV27; length: 13; D: TRBD1; J: TRBJ1-1; size: -
CDR3: CASSLPGGAYTGELFF; DNA: TGTGCCAGCAGCTTACCGGGGGGCGCTTACACCGGGGAGCTGTTTTTT; V: TRBV11-2; length: 16; D: -; J: TRBJ2-2; size: -
CDR3: CASSPSSGNTIYF; DNA: TGTGCCAGCAGCCCGAGCTCTGGAAACACCATATATTTT; V: TRBV12-3/TRBV12-4; length: 13; D: -; J: TRBJ1-3; size: -
CDR3: CASSLPWEGLPYTGELFF; DNA: TGTGCCAGCAGCCTTCCGTGGGAAGGACTACCCTACACCGGGGAGCTGTTTTTT; V: TRBV4-2; length: 18; D: -; J: TRBJ2-2; size: once
CDR3: CASSRGTSGGIYEQYF; DNA: TGCGCCAGCAGCCGAGGGACTAGCGGGGGTATCTACGAGCAGTACTTC; V: TRBV4-1; length: 16; D: TRBD2; J: TRBJ2-7; size: -
CDR3: CASSPQGASNQPQHF; DNA: TGTGCCAGTAGTCCCCAGGGGGCGAGCAATCAGCCCCAGCATTTT; V: TRBV19; length: 15; D: TRBD1; J: TRBJ1-5; size: -
CDR3: CASINRRNTEAFF; DNA: TGTGCCAGCATTAACAGGCGGAACACTGAAGCTTTCTTT; V: TRBV2; length: 13; D: -; J: TRBJ1-1; size: -
CDR3: CASSFRTDHTDTQYF; DNA: TGTGCCAGCAGCTTCCGGACAGATCACACAGATACGCAGTATTTT; V: TRBV11-3; length: 15; D: -; J: TRBJ2-3; size: -
CDR3: CASSLDLTGSSGNTIYF; DNA: TGTGCCAGCAGCTTAGATCTGACAGGGTCCTCTGGAAACACCATATATTTT; V: TRBV7-8; length: 17; D: TRBD1; J: TRBJ1-3; size: once
CDR3: CASSTLGTHHQGGYTF; DNA: TGTGCCAGTAGTACCCTCGGGACACACCATCAAGGAGGCTACACCTTC; V: TRBV19; length: 16; D: -; J: TRBJ1-2; size: -
CDR3: CASSLFLASGAEETQYF; DNA: TGTGCCAGCAGTTTATTCCTGGCTAGCGGGGCAGAAGAGACCCAGTACTTC; V: TRBV28; length: 17; D: TRBD2; J: TRBJ2-5; size: -
CDR3: CSVEGRGGEGYTF; DNA: TGCAGCGTTGAAGGAAGGGGAGGGGAAGGCTACACCTTC; V: TRBV29-1; length: 13; D: -; J: TRBJ1-2; size: -
CDR3: CASSHPLYSNQPQHF; DNA: TGCGCCAGCAGTCACCCGTTGTATAGCAATCAGCCCCAGCATTTT; V: TRBV23-1; length: 15; D: -; J: TRBJ1-5; size: -
CDR3: CAWSSTGDNSPLHF; DNA: TGTGCCTGGAGTTCGACCGGGGATAATTCACCCCTCCACTTT; V: TRBV30; length: 14; D: -; J: TRBJ1-6; size: -
CDR3: CASSSIRQGPPYEQYF; DNA: TGTGCCAGCAGCTCCATCAGACAGGGGCCCCCCTACGAGCAGTACTTC; V: TRBV13; length: 16; D: TRBD1; J: TRBJ2-7; size: -
CDR3: CASSPLDTSPLHF; DNA: TGTGCCAGCTCACCACTGGACACTTCACCCCTCCACTTT; V: TRBV18; length: 13; D: -; J: TRBJ1-6; size: -
CDR3: CASSEESGHLTEAFF; DNA: TGTGCCAGCAGTGAAGAGTCGGGACACCTCACTGAAGCTTTCTTT; V: TRBV6-1; length: 15; D: -; J: TRBJ1-1; size: -
CDR3: CASSLEGQSGTEAFF; DNA: TGTGCCAGCAGTTTAGAGGGACAGTCAGGCACTGAAGCTTTCTTT; V: TRBV2; length: 15; D: TRBD1; J: TRBJ1-1; size: many
CDR3: CSVEPGQNWNTDTQYF; DNA: TGCAGCGTTGAACCGGGACAAAACTGGAACACAGATACGCAGTATTTT; V: TRBV29-1; length: 16; D: -; J: TRBJ2-3; size: -